The rows below give T cell receptor beta chains drawn from one sample of a study of post-analysis software for immune sequencing data. One entry per CDR3 protein, called by TCRdb with MiXCR from the PCR reads. The table has around 400,000 distinct CDR3 sequences, approximately 37% seen once. The sample consisted of blood. These receptors all stem from a girl aged 2-10 years with multiple sclerosis. Each CDR3 is given with its conserved first and last residue. Fields, in order: V gene, clone size, D gene, J gene, CDR3 DNA, CDR3 protein. D genes are given only for firm matches. Only some rows state a clone size, as once, few, many or a class for expanded clones.

TRBV29-1,once,TRBD2,TRBJ2-4,TGCAGCGTTTGGGGTACAGCGGGAGAGAGAAGCATTCAGTACTTC,CSVWGTAGERSIQYF
TRBV15,.,.,TRBJ2-7,TGTGCCACCAGCAGAATACTAACCGGGGCCTACGAGCAGTACTTC,CATSRILTGAYEQYF
TRBV5-6,few,.,TRBJ1-4,TGTGCCAGCAGCCCGGCGGGAGCGCTTGCTAATGAAAAACTGTTTTTT,CASSPAGALANEKLFF
TRBV5-5,.,.,TRBJ1-5,TGTGCCAGCAGCTTGGCCTTTGACGGGGGGCGCGGGTTACAGCCCCAGCATTTT,CASSLAFDGGRGLQPQHF
TRBV5-1,few,TRBD2,TRBJ2-1,TGCGCCAGCAGCCCGACTAGCGGGCAGAACAATGAGCAGTTCTTC,CASSPTSGQNNEQFF
TRBV27,few,.,TRBJ2-1,TGTGCCAGCAGTTTATCGATCGGGGGTCACAATAACAATGAGCAGTTCTTC,CASSLSIGGHNNNEQFF
TRBV10-3,few,TRBD1,TRBJ1-4,TGTGCCATCAGTGAGTCCCTGCGGGGGACAGGGGATGAAAAACTGTTTTTT,CAISESLRGTGDEKLFF
TRBV5-1,.,.,TRBJ2-1,TGCGCCAGCAGCTTTGCCGGGGCGGACAATGAGCAGTTCTTC,CASSFAGADNEQFF
TRBV2,.,.,TRBJ2-3,.,CASADRVLHRYAVFLEQYF
TRBV5-1,.,.,TRBJ2-7,TGCGCCAGCAGCTCGGACCACAGGAGCGAGCAGTACTTC,CASSSDHRSEQYF
TRBV27,.,TRBD2,TRBJ2-7,TGTGCCAGCAGTTCACCCACTAGCGGGGGAACCTACGAGCAGTACTTC,CASSSPTSGGTYEQYF
TRBV7-2,.,TRBD2,TRBJ2-1,TGTGCCAGCTGTCGACTAGCGGGAGCGGTAGTCAATGGTGAGCAGTTCTTC,CASCRLAGAVVNGEQFF
TRBV29-1,.,TRBD2,TRBJ2-7,TGCAGCGTTGAAATACCTACTAGCGGGCTGACCTACGAGCAGTACTTC,CSVEIPTSGLTYEQYF
TRBV6-1,.,.,TRBJ2-3,TGTGCCAGCAGTGGAGGCGGGGCGGCAGATACGCAGTATTTT,CASSGGGAADTQYF
TRBV7-9,once,.,TRBJ2-3,TGTGCCAGCAGCCCGCTCCGTCTTGGGGTCGAAGATACGCAGTATTTT,CASSPLRLGVEDTQYF
TRBV6-2/TRBV6-3,few,TRBD1,TRBJ2-7,TGTGCCAGCAGTTACTCGGGACAGGGTCTGGACGAGCAGTACTTC,CASSYSGQGLDEQYF
TRBV7-2,.,.,TRBJ1-2,TGTGCCAGCAGCTTACAGGTCGATAGCTACACCTTC,CASSLQVDSYTF
TRBV9,.,.,TRBJ2-7,TGTGCCAGCAGCGTAGGGGTCAGTAGCTCCTACGAGCAGTACTTC,CASSVGVSSSYEQYF
TRBV6-6,few,.,TRBJ2-7,TGTGCCAGCAGTTACTCTCCCAACTACGAGCAGTACTTC,CASSYSPNYEQYF
TRBV29-1,.,.,TRBJ1-2,TGCAGCGTTGGTCCATATGGCTACACCTTC,CSVGPYGYTF
TRBV12-3/TRBV12-4,.,.,TRBJ2-7,TGTGCCAGCAGTTTCGGCCGCTACGAGCAGTACTTC,CASSFGRYEQYF
TRBV7-2,few,TRBD2,TRBJ2-5,TGTGCCAGCAGCTTAGCGCTTGCTAGCGGGAGGACCCTACAAGAGACCCAGTACTTC,CASSLALASGRTLQETQYF
TRBV20-1,.,TRBD1,TRBJ2-5,TGCAGTGCTAGGGTATGGACAGGGTTCGAGGAGACCCAGTACTTC,CSARVWTGFEETQYF
TRBV7-3,.,.,TRBJ2-1,TGTGCCAGCAGGAGGGACGGAAGCTCCTACAATGAGCAGTTCTTC,CASRRDGSSYNEQFF
TRBV6-5,few,.,TRBJ1-1,TGTGCCAGCAGTTACTCGGCACAGGCTGGCGCTGAAGCTTTCTTT,CASSYSAQAGAEAFF
TRBV29-1,few,.,TRBJ2-7,TGCAGCGTTGTTGAAGGGGTCGTGGACGAGCAGTACTTC,CSVVEGVVDEQYF
TRBV5-1,few,.,TRBJ1-2,TGCGCCAGCAGCTTGGAGTCAGGCTATGGCTACACCTTC,CASSLESGYGYTF
TRBV20-1,.,.,TRBJ2-7,TGCAGTGCTAGAGCAGGGCCCTACGAGCAGTACTTC,CSARAGPYEQYF
TRBV7-3,few,TRBD2,TRBJ2-1,TGTGCCAGCAGCTTTTCCTGGACTAGCGGGGGGGGGGAGCAGTTCTTC,CASSFSWTSGGGEQFF
TRBV4-1,.,.,TRBJ2-4,TGCGCCAGCAGCCAGCCAACTCAGAACGACAGGTATCGGTCGCTAGCCAAAAACATTCAGTACTTC,CASSQPTQNDRYRSLAKNIQYF
TRBV7-2,.,TRBD2,TRBJ2-5,TGTGCCAGCAGCTTTGCGGGACTAGTTGTTCAGTACTTC,CASSFAGLVVQYF
TRBV7-8,many,TRBD2,TRBJ2-3,TGTGCCAGCAGCCCTGCGGCGGGAGGGAGGGGCACAGATACGCAGTATTTT,CASSPAAGGRGTDTQYF
TRBV20-1,.,.,TRBJ1-5,TGCAGTGCTAGAGATCGGGGGAATCAGCCCCAGCATTTT,CSARDRGNQPQHF
TRBV7-9,.,.,TRBJ2-7,TGTGCCAGCAGCTCCACTTTGGACCCCTACGAGCAGTACTTC,CASSSTLDPYEQYF
TRBV10-3,.,.,TRBJ1-5,TGTGCCATCAGTACCTCTCCCGGCGGCAATCAGCCCCAGCATTTT,CAISTSPGGNQPQHF
TRBV27,once,TRBD2,TRBJ2-3,TGTGCCAGCAGTTTATCTATCATCCCTCTAGCGGGGGGGCCGCAGTATTTT,CASSLSIIPLAGGPQYF
TRBV14,few,TRBD2,TRBJ2-1,TGTGCCAGCAGCCAAGTAGCGGGAGTCACCTACAATGAACAGTTCTTC,CASSQVAGVTYNEQFF
TRBV7-2,.,.,TRBJ2-2,TGTGCCAGCAGAACACCACAAGTGGCAAACACCGGGGAGCTGTTTTTT,CASRTPQVANTGELFF
TRBV6-5,.,.,TRBJ2-7,TGTGCCGGCAGTCCCCGGGGTAGCGGAACCTACGAGCAGTACTTC,CAGSPRGSGTYEQYF
TRBV6-5,.,.,TRBJ2-2,TGTGCCAGCAGGAGGCAGCCGAACACCGGGGAGCTGTTTTTT,CASRRQPNTGELFF
TRBV7-9,.,.,TRBJ2-3,TGTGCCAGCAGCCCAACCCGGGGGGCTACAGATACGCAGTATTTT,CASSPTRGATDTQYF
TRBV10-2,few,TRBD2,TRBJ2-1,TGCGCCAGCCTGGGACTAGCGGGATACAATGAGCAGTTCTTC,CASLGLAGYNEQFF
TRBV6-5,.,TRBD1,TRBJ2-7,TGTGCCGCCGGGACAGGGGGTATCGAGCAGTACTTC,CAAGTGGIEQYF
TRBV29-1,many,TRBD1,TRBJ2-7,TGCAGCGTTTTATCCCGGGACAGGTCGGGGGCTCTATACGAGCAGTACTTC,CSVLSRDRSGALYEQYF
TRBV27,few,TRBD1,TRBJ2-3,TGTGCCAGCAGCTCCTGGGACAGCTCAGATACGCAGTATTTT,CASSSWDSSDTQYF
TRBV27,.,.,TRBJ2-1,TGTGCCAGCCAAATCGGCGGAGGGGCCTACAATGAGCAGTTCTTC,CASQIGGGAYNEQFF
TRBV7-6,few,TRBD1,TRBJ2-7,TGTGCCAGCAGCGGATTGACAGGGCCCTACTCCTACGAGCAGTACTTC,CASSGLTGPYSYEQYF
TRBV5-1,.,.,TRBJ2-5,TGCGCCAGCAGCTTACGTACAGTCAGGGGAGAAGGGACCCAGTACTTC,CASSLRTVRGEGTQYF
TRBV27,many,.,TRBJ2-7,TGTGCCAGCAGTTTATCGGGGGGACTCTACGAGCAGTACTTC,CASSLSGGLYEQYF
TRBV3-1,.,TRBD1,TRBJ2-1,TGTGCCAGCAGCCAACGGACAGGGGGCTCCCACAATGAGCAGTTCTTC,CASSQRTGGSHNEQFF